This entry concerns a single T cell receptor beta chain. Its target is not known. Trimming removed 4 bases from V and 1 base from J; junction bases left unmatched: 1. CDR1 LNHDA and CDR2 SQIVND come from the germline V gene (reference sequence). CDR3 length equals 15 residues. Regarding time point: recipient sample about 28 days before transplant, after cytoreduction. Profiled with immunoSEQ multiplex PCR; TCRdb holds only in-frame clones, not every one. The sample lists over 10,000 clones; approximately 83% were seen once. This sample is drawn from a study of T cell clonotyping in hematopoietic cell transplantation. Study-wide results and limits: Without cell sorting, CD4 versus CD8 contributions remain unresolved.

The genes are TRBV19 and TRBJ2-1, with 10 bases aligning to TRBD2. This TCR derives from a man aged 60 to 75 with acute myeloid leukemia. Some clones in this sample may be carry-over from other donors' samples. Sequencing used peripheral blood mononuclear cells, obtained before stem cell transplant. The CDR3 DNA sequence: TGTGCCAGTAGTACACTAGCGGGGTCCTACAATGAGCAGTTCTTC. Translated: CASSTLAGSYNEQFF.